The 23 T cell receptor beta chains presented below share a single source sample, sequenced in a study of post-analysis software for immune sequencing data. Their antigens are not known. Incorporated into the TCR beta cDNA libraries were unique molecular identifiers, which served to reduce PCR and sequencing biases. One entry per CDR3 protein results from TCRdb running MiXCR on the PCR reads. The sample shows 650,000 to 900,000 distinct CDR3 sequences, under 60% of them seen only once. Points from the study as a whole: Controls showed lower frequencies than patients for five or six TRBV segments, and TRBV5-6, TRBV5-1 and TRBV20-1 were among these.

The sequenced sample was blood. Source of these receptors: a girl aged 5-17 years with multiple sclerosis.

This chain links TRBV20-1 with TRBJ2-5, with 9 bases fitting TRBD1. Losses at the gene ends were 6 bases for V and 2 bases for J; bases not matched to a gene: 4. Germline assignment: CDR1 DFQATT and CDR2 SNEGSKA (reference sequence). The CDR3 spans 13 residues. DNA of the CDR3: TGCAGTGCAACCGGACAGGGGCAAGAGACCCAGTACTTC. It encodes CSATGQGQETQYF.

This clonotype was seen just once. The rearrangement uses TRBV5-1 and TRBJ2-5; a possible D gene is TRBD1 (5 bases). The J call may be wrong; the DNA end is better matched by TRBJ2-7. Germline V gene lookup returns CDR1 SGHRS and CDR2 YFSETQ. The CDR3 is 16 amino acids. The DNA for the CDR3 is TGCGCCAGCAGCCCGCACCACGCAGGGAATCGGGACGAGCAGTACTTC. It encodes CASSPHHAGNRDEQYF.

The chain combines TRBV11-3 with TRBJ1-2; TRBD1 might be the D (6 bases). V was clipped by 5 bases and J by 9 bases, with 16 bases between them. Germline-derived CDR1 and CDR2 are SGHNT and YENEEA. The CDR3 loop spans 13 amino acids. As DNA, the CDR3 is TGTGCCAGCAGCCCCCACGGGGGCCTGCGCTACACCTTC. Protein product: CASSPHGGLRYTF. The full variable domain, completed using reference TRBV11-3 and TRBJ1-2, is EAGVVQSPRYKIIEKKQPVAFWCNPISGHNTLYWYLQNLGQGPELLIRYENEEAVDDSQLPKDRFSAERLKGVDSTLKIQPAELGDSAVYLCASSPHGGLRYTFGSGTRLTVV.

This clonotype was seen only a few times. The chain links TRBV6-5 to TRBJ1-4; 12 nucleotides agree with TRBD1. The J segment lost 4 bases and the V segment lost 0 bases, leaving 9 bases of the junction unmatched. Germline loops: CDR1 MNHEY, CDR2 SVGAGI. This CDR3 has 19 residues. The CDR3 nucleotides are TGTGCCAGCAGTTACTCGCCAATGGGGACAGGGGGCCGTAATGAAAAACTGTTTTTT. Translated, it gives CASSYSPMGTGGRNEKLFF.

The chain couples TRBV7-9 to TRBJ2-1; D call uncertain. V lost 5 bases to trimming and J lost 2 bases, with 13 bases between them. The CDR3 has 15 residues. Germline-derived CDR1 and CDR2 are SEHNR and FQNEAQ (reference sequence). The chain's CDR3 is CASSPERFPYNEQFF. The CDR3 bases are TGTGCCAGCAGCCCGGAGAGGTTCCCCTACAATGAGCAGTTCTTC.

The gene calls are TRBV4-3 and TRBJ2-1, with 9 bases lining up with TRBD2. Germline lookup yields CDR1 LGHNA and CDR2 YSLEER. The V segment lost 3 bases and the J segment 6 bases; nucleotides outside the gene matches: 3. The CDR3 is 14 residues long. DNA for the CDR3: TGCGCCAGCAGCCAGGGACTAGCATCCAATGAGCAGTTCTTC. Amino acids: CASSQGLASNEQFF.

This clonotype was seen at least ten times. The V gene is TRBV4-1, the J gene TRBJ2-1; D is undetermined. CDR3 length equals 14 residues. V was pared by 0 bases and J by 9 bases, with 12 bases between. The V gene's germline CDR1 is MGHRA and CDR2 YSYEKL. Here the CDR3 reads CASSQEGLTGEQFF. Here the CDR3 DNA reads TGCGCCAGCAGCCAAGAGGGCCTTACGGGTGAGCAGTTCTTC.

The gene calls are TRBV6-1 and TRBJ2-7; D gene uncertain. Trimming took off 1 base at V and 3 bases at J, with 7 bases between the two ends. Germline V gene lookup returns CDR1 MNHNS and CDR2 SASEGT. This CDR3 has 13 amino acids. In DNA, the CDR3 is TGTGCCAGCAGTGAAGGGCCACTCTACGAGCAGTACTTC. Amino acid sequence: CASSEGPLYEQYF.

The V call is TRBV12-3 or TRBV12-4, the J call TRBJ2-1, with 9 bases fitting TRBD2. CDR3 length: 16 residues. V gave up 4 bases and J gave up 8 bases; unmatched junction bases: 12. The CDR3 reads CASSSRGAGGTDEQFF. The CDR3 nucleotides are TGTGCCAGCAGTTCCCGGGGAGCGGGAGGTACGGATGAGCAGTTCTTC.

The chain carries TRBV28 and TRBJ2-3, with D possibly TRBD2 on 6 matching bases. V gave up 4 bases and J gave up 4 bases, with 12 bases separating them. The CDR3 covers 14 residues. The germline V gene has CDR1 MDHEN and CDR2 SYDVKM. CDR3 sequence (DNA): TGTGCCAGCAGTTGGGGGACTTACCCAGATACGCAGTATTTT. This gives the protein CASSWGTYPDTQYF. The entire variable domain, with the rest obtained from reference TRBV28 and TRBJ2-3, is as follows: DVKVTQSSRYLVKRTGEKVFLECVQDMDHENMFWYRQDPGLGLRLIYFSYDVKMKEKGDIPEGYSVSREKKERFSLILESASTNQTSMYLCASSWGTYPDTQYFGPGTRLTVL.

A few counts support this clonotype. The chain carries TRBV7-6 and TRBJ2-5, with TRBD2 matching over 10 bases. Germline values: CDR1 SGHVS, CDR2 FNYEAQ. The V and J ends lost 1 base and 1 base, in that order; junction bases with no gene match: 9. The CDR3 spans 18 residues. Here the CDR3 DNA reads TGTGCCAGCAGCTTAGGTGGACTAGCGGTGATACTCCAAGAGACCCAGTACTTC. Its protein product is CASSLGGLAVILQETQYF.

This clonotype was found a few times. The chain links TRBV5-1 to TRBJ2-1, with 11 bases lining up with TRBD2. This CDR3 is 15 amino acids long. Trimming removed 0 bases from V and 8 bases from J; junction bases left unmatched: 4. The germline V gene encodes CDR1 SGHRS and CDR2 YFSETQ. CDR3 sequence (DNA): TGCGCCAGCAGCTTGGAACTAGCGGGAGTTGATGAGCAGTTCTTC. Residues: CASSLELAGVDEQFF.

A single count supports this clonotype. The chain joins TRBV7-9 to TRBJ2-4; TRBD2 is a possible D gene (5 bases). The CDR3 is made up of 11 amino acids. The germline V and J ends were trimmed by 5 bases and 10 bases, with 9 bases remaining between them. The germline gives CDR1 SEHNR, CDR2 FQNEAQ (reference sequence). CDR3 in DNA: TGTGCCAGCAGCACCCCGGGGATTCAGTACTTC. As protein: CASSTPGIQYF.

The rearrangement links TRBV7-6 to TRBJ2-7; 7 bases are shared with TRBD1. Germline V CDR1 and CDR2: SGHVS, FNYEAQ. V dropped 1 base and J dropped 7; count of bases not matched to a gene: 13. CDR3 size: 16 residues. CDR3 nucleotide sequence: TGTGCCAGCAGCTTAGGAAGGAGAGGGGGCGCGGAAGAGCAGTACTTC. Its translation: CASSLGRRGGAEEQYF.

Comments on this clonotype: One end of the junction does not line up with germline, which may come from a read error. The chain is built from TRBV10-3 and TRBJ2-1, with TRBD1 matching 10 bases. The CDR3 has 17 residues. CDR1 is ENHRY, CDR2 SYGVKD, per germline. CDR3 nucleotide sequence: TGTGCCGTCAGTTATTGGATGCGGGACAGGGGCCACAATGAGCAGTTCTTC. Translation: CAVSYWMRDRGHNEQFF.

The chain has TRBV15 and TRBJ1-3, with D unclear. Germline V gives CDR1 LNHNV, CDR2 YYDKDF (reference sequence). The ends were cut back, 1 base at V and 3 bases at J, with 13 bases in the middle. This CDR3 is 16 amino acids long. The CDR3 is CATSRGEFRYGNTIYF. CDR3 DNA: TGTGCCACCAGCAGAGGTGAATTCCGCTATGGAAACACCATATATTTT.

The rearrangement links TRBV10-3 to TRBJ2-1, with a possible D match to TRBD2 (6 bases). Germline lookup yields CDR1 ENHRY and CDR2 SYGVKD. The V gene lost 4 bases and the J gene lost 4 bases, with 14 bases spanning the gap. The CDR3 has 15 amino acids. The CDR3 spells CAISAERAAYNEQFF. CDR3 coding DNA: TGTGCCATCAGTGCTGAGCGGGCGGCGTACAATGAGCAGTTCTTC.

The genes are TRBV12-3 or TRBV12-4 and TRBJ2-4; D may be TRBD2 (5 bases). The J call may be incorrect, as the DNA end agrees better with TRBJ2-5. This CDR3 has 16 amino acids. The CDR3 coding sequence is TGTGCCAGCAGTTTAGGACGAGGTTGGGAGCCGAAGACCCAGTACTTC. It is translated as CASSLGRGWEPKTQYF.

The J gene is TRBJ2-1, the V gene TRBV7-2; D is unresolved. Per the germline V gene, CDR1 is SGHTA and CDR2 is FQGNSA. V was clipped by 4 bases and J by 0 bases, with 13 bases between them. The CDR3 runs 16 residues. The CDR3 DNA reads TGTGCCAGCAGCTCCCCTATAGATCGCTCCTACAATGAGCAGTTCTTC. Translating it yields CASSSPIDRSYNEQFF.

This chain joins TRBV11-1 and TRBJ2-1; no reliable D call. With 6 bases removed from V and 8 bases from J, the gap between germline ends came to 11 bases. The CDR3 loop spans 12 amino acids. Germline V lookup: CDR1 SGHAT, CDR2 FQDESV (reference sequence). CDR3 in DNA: TGTGCCAGCAGTTCCGTTTACTATGAGCAGTTCTTC. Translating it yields CASSSVYYEQFF.

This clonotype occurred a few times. CDR3 nucleotides: TGTGCCAGCAGCTTAGGCCGGGGGAAGGCCAAAAACATTCAGTACTTC. The encoded protein is CASSLGRGKAKNIQYF. The chain uses TRBV7-9 and TRBJ2-4, with D perhaps matching TRBD2 (6 bases). The germline V and J ends were trimmed by 1 base and 1 base, with 11 bases remaining between them. This CDR3 has 16 amino acids. In germline, CDR1 is SEHNR, CDR2 FQNEAQ (reference sequence). Full variable domain (outside the CDR3, taken from reference TRBV7-9 and TRBJ2-4): DTGVSQNPRHKITKRGQNVTFRCDPISEHNRLYWYRQTLGQGPEFLTYFQNEAQLEKSRLLSDRFSAERPKGSFSTLEIQRTEQGDSAMYLCASSLGRGKAKNIQYFGAGTRLSVL.

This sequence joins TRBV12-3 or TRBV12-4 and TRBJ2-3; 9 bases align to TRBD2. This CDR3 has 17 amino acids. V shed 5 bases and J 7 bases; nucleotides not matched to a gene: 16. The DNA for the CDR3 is TGTGCCAGCAGTCCCGGGACTAGCTCCGATCTCGACAATACGCAGTATTTT. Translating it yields CASSPGTSSDLDNTQYF.

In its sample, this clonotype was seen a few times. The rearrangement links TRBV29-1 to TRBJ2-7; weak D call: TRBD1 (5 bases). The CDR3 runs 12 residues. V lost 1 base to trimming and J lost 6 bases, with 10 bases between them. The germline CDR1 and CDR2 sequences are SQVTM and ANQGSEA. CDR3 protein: CSVEGPGPEQYF. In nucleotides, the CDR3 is TGCAGCGTTGAAGGGCCAGGGCCCGAGCAGTACTTC.